This T cell receptor beta chain stems from a study of blood T cell repertoires in COVID-19. The protocol was immunoSEQ multiplex PCR, while the TCRdb copy is restricted to in-frame clones and leaves out a portion. Seen here are 160,000 or so clones, around 87% observed once, and the top ten hold approximately 10%. J lost 7 bases, V lost 6 bases, and 3 bases had no gene match. The V gene's germline CDR1 is SNHLY and CDR2 FYNNEI. The CDR3 is made up of 14 amino acids. Sequenced material: peripheral blood. The gene calls are TRBV2 and TRBJ2-2; 12 nucleotides match TRBD2. The receptor comes from a woman aged 70-85 years with COVID-19, enrolled during active disease. The CDR3 reads CASSGGLAGGELFF. For the CDR3, the DNA is TGTGCCAGCAGCGGGGGACTAGCGGGCGGGGAGCTGTTTTTT.